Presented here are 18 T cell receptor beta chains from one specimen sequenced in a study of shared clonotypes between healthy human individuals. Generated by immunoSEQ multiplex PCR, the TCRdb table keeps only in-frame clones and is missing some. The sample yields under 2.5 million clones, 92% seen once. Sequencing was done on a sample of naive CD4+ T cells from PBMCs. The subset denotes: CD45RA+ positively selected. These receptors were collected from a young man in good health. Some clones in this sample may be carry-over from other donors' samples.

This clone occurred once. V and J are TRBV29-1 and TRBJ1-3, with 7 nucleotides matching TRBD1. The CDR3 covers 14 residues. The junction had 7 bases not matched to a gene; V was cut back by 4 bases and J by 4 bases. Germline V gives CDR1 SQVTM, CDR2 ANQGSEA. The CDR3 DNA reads TGCAGCGTTGGGAGACAGGGAACCGGAAACACCATATATTTT. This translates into CSVGRQGTGNTIYF.

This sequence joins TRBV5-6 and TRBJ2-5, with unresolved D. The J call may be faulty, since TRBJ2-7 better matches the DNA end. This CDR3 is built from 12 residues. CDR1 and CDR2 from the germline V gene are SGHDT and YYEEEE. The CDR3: CASSLGAYEQYF. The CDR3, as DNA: TGTGCCAGCAGCTTGGGGGCCTACGAGCAGTACTTC.

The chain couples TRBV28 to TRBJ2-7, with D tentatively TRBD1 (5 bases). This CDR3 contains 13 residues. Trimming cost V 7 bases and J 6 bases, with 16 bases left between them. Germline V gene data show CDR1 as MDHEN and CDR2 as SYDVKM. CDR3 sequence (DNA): TGTGCCAGCAAGGGCATGGGGCCTCCCGAGCAGTACTTC. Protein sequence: CASKGMGPPEQYF.

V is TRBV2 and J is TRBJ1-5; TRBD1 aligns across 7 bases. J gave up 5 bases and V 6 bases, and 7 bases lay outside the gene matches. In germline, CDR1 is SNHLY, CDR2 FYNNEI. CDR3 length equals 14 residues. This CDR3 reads CASRQGQADQPQHF. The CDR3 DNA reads TGTGCCAGCAGGCAAGGACAGGCCGATCAGCCCCAGCATTTT.

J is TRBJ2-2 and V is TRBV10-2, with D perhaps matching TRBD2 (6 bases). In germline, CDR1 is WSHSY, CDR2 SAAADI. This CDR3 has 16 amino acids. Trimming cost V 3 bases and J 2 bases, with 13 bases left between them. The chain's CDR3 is CASSDGGEINTGELFF. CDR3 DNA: TGCGCCAGCAGTGACGGGGGAGAGATAAACACCGGGGAGCTGTTTTTT.

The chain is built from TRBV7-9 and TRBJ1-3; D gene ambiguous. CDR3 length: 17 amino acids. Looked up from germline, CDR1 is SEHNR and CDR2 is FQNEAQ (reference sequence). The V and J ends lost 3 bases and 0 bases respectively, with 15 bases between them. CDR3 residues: CASSLASPGFSGNTIYF. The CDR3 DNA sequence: TGTGCCAGCAGCTTGGCTAGTCCAGGATTCTCTGGAAACACCATATATTTT.

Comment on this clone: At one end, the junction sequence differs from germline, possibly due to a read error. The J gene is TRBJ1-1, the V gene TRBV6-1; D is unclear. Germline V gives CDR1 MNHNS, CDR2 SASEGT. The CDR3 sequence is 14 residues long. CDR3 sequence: CASREGLLGTEAFF. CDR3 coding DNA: TGTGCCAGCAGGGAAGGGTTACTGGGCACTGAAGCTTTCTTT.

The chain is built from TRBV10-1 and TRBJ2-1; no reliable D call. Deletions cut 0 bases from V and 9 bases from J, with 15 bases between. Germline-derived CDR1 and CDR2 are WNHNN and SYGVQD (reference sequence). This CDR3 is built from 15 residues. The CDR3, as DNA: TGCGCCAGCAGTGAGTCAGGGTTGGGAACGATTGAGCAGTTCTTC. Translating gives CASSESGLGTIEQFF.

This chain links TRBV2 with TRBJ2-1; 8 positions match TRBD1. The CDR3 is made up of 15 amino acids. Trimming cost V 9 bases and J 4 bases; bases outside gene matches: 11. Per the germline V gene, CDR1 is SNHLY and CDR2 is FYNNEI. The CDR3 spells CASRIGGQVYNEQFF. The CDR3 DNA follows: TGTGCCAGTAGAATTGGGGGACAGGTATACAATGAGCAGTTCTTC.

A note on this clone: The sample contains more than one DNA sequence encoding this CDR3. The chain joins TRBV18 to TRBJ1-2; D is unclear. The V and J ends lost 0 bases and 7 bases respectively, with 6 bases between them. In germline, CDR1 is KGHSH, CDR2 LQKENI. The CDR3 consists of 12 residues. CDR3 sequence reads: CASSPPGGGYTF. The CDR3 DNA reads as TGTGCCAGCTCACCACCGGGTGGTGGCTACACCTTC. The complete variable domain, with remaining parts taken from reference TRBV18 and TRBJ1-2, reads NAGVMQNPRHLVRRRGQEARLRCSPMKGHSHVYWYRQLPEEGLKFMVYLQKENIIDESGMPKERFSAEFPKEGPSILRIQQVVRGDSAAYFCASSPPGGGYTFGSGTRLTVV.

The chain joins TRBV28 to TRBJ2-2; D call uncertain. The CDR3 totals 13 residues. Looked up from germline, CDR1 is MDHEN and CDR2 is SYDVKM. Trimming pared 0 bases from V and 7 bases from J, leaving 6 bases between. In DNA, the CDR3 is TGTGCCAGCAGTTTATGGGGGATCGGGGAGCTGTTTTTT. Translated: CASSLWGIGELFF.

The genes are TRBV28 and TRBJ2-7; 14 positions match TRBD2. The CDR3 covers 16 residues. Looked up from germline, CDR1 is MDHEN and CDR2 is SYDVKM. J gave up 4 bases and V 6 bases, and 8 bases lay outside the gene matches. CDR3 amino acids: CASSQSGLAGEYEQYF. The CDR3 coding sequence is TGTGCCAGCAGCCAATCGGGACTAGCGGGAGAATACGAGCAGTACTTC.

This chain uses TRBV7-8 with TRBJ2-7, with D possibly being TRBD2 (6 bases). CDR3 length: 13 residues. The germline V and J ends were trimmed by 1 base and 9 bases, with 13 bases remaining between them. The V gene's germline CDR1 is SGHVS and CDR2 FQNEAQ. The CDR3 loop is CASSLDLRGPQYF. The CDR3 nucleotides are TGTGCCAGCAGCTTAGATCTGCGGGGACCGCAGTACTTC.

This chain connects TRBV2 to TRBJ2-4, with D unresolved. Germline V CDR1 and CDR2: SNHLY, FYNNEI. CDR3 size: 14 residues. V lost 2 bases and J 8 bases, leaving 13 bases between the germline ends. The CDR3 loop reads CASSELTPNDIQYF. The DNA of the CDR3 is TGTGCCAGCAGTGAACTGACCCCTAACGACATTCAGTACTTC. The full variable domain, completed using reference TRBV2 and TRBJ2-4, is EPEVTQTPSHQVTQMGQEVILRCVPISNHLYFYWYRQILGQKVEFLVSFYNNEISEKSEIFDDQFSVERPDGSNFTLKIRSTKLEDSAMYFCASSELTPNDIQYFGAGTRLSVL.

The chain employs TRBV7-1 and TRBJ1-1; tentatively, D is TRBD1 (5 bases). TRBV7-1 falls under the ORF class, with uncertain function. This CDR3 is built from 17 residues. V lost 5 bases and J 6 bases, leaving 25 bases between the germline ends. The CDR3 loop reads CASSPRQVGRGSPEAFF. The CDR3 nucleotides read TGTGCCAGCAGCCCTCGGCAGGTGGGCCGGGGCAGCCCTGAAGCTTTCTTT.

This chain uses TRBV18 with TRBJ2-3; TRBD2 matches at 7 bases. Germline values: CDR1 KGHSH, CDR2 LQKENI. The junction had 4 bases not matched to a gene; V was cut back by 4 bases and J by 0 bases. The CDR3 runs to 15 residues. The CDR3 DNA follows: TGTGCCAGCTCACTCCGGGGGGAGAGCACAGATACGCAGTATTTT. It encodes CASSLRGESTDTQYF.

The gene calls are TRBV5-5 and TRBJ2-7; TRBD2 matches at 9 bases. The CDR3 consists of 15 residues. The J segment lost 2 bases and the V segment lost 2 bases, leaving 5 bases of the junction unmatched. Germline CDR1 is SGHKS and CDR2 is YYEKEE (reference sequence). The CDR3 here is CASSFAPSGAYEQYF. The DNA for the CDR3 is TGTGCCAGCAGCTTCGCTCCTAGCGGGGCCTACGAGCAGTACTTC. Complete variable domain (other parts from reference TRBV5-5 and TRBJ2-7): DAGVTQSPTHLIKTRGQQVTLRCSPISGHKSVSWYQQVLGQGPQFIFQYYEKEERGRGNFPDRFSARQFPNYSSELNVNALLLGDSALYLCASSFAPSGAYEQYFGPGTRLTVT.

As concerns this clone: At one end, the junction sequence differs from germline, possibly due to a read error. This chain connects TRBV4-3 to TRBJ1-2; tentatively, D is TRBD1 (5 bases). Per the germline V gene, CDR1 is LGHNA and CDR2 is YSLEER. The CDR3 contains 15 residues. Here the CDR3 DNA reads TGCGCCAGCAGCCAACGACAGTTCTCTAACTATGGCTACGCCTTC. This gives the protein CASSQRQFSNYGYAF.